This TCR beta chain was recorded in a study of T cell repertoires in cytomegalovirus infection. At the level of the study: CMV infection together with matching HLA type was indicated by public TCR beta signatures.

Each CDR3 protein gets one entry after TCRdb re-called the reads with MiXCR. The sample lists 150,000 to 200,000 distinct CDR3 sequences; 17% were seen once. This clonotype appeared many times. Its antigen is unknown. Study-wide points: Predominance within the ex vivo response was attributable to HLA-C-restricted CMV-specific TCR beta clonotypes.

The TCR comes from a human donor in good health (CMV status not recorded). Some clones in this sample may be carry-over from other donors' samples. The sample was CD8+ T cells from PBMCs.

The CDR3 coding sequence is TGCAGCGTCACCCTGGGGGGAACTTACACAGATACGCAGTATTTT. This encodes CSVTLGGTYTDTQYF. The J gene is TRBJ2-3, the V gene TRBV29-1, with TRBD2 as a possible D gene (6 bases). The CDR3 consists of 15 residues. The V end lost 6 bases, the J end lost 2 bases, and 18 bases lay between the germline ends. The germline gives CDR1 SQVTM, CDR2 ANQGSEA.